The rows below give T cell receptor beta chains drawn from one sample of a study of T cell changes during pregnancy in multiple sclerosis. Measured with immunoSEQ multiplex PCR; TCRdb has only the in-frame clones, and not every one. There are tens of thousands of clones in the sample; about 94% occur only once, and roughly 2.6% lies in the top ten. This sample comprised CD8+ T cells from peripheral blood mononuclear cells, obtained in the third trimester of pregnancy. Receptors were obtained from a female donor with multiple sclerosis, enrolled in a pregnancy study. Each CDR3 is given with its conserved first and last residue. Fields, in order: clone size, V gene, J gene, D gene, CDR3 protein, CDR3 DNA. The D gene is left open where the match is weak. Rows give clone size only sometimes, using once, few, many, or a class for an expanded clone.

size: NA; V: TRBV5-1; J: TRBJ2-1; D: NA; CDR3: CASSRRDSGHNEQFF; DNA: TGCGCCAGCAGCCGCCGGGACTCGGGTCACAATGAGCAGTTCTTC
size: NA; V: TRBV27; J: TRBJ2-7; D: NA; CDR3: CASSLDGGYEQYF; DNA: TGTGCCAGCAGTTTAGATGGAGGGTACGAGCAGTACTTC
size: NA; V: TRBV27; J: TRBJ1-4; D: TRBD1; CDR3: CASSPRQGLNEKLFF; DNA: TGTGCCAGCAGTCCCCGACAGGGATTAAATGAAAAACTGTTTTTT
size: NA; V: TRBV27; J: TRBJ1-5; D: NA; CDR3: CASKTIRGNQPQHF; DNA: TGTGCCAGCAAGACAATCCGGGGGAATCAGCCCCAGCATTTT
size: NA; V: TRBV28; J: TRBJ2-2; D: NA; CDR3: CASGSSGELFF; DNA: TGTGCCAGCGGCTCCTCCGGGGAGCTGTTTTTT
size: NA; V: TRBV27; J: TRBJ2-5; D: TRBD2; CDR3: CASSLSLGTRETQYF; DNA: TGTGCCAGCAGTTTATCTCTGGGGACTAGGGAGACCCAGTACTTC
size: NA; V: TRBV9; J: TRBJ2-7; D: TRBD1; CDR3: CASSGTGYEQYF; DNA: TGTGCCAGCAGCGGGACAGGCTACGAGCAGTACTTC
size: NA; V: TRBV30; J: TRBJ1-1; D: TRBD1; CDR3: CAWRVQGVTNTEAFF; DNA: TGTGCCTGGAGGGTTCAGGGGGTCACGAACACTGAAGCTTTCTTT
size: NA; V: TRBV6-1; J: TRBJ2-7; D: TRBD2; CDR3: CASSDGTSGTVQYF; DNA: TGTGCCAGCAGTGACGGGACTAGCGGAACTGTGCAGTACTTC
size: NA; V: TRBV9; J: TRBJ2-7; D: NA; CDR3: CASSVGGWDYEQYF; DNA: TGTGCCAGCAGCGTAGGAGGGTGGGACTACGAGCAGTACTTC
size: NA; V: TRBV27; J: TRBJ2-1; D: NA; CDR3: CASSFGSSYNEQFF; DNA: TGTGCCAGCAGTTTTGGGAGCTCCTACAATGAGCAGTTCTTC
size: once; V: TRBV28; J: TRBJ2-7; D: TRBD2; CDR3: CASSLGTSTHEQYF; DNA: TGTGCCAGCAGTTTGGGGACTAGCACCCACGAGCAGTACTTC
size: NA; V: TRBV5-4; J: TRBJ2-7; D: TRBD2; CDR3: CASSYAGGAYEQYF; DNA: TGTGCCAGCAGTTACGCTGGGGGGGCCTACGAGCAGTACTTC
size: NA; V: TRBV19; J: TRBJ1-2; D: TRBD1; CDR3: CASRTGVANGYTF; DNA: TGTGCCAGTAGGACAGGGGTCGCGAATGGCTACACCTTC
size: NA; V: TRBV4-2; J: TRBJ1-5; D: NA; CDR3: CASSQGDRLNQPQHF; DNA: TGTGCCAGCAGCCAGGGTGACAGGCTCAATCAGCCCCAGCATTTT
size: NA; V: TRBV13; J: TRBJ1-1; D: NA; CDR3: CASSLGGGPGAEAFF; DNA: TGTGCCAGCAGCTTAGGAGGAGGGCCGGGGGCTGAAGCTTTCTTT
size: NA; V: TRBV4-1; J: TRBJ1-6; D: NA; CDR3: CASSQGAGNSPLHF; DNA: TGCGCCAGCAGCCAGGGGGCCGGGAATTCACCCCTCCACTTT
size: once; V: TRBV6-5; J: TRBJ2-1; D: TRBD1; CDR3: CASSYTGGYNEQFF; DNA: TGTGCCAGCAGTTACACAGGGGGATACAATGAGCAGTTCTTC
size: NA; V: TRBV28; J: TRBJ1-2; D: NA; CDR3: CASSFVAGLDGYTF; DNA: TGTGCCAGCAGTTTTGTCGCAGGGTTGGATGGCTACACCTTC
size: NA; V: TRBV6-1; J: TRBJ1-5; D: NA; CDR3: CASSEAPGQPQHF; DNA: TGTGCCAGCAGTGAAGCGCCCGGGCAGCCCCAGCATTTT
size: NA; V: TRBV4-2; J: TRBJ1-4; D: NA; CDR3: CASSQLGLNEKLFF; DNA: TGTGCCAGCAGCCAACTTGGTCTAAATGAAAAGCTGTTTTTT
size: NA; V: TRBV7-9; J: TRBJ1-5; D: TRBD1; CDR3: CASSLGDRPAQHF; DNA: TGTGCCAGCAGCTTAGGGGACAGGCCGGCCCAGCATTTT
size: NA; V: TRBV11-2; J: TRBJ2-1; D: NA; CDR3: CASNPPGTDRKEQFF; DNA: TGTGCCAGCAACCCACCCGGGACGGACAGAAAGGAGCAGTTCTTC
size: NA; V: TRBV5-4; J: TRBJ2-2; D: NA; CDR3: CASSLAIATNTGELFF; DNA: TGTGCCAGCAGCTTGGCAATAGCGACGAACACCGGGGAGCTGTTTTTT
size: NA; V: TRBV27; J: TRBJ2-7; D: TRBD1; CDR3: CASSFGTGNYEQYF; DNA: TGTGCCAGCAGTTTTGGGACAGGGAACTACGAGCAGTACTTC
size: NA; V: TRBV28; J: TRBJ2-1; D: NA; CDR3: CASRSSNYNEQFF; DNA: TGTGCCAGCAGGTCTAGTAACTACAATGAGCAGTTCTTC
size: NA; V: TRBV5-8; J: TRBJ1-1; D: NA; CDR3: CASSFLAGGSEAFF; DNA: TGTGCCAGCAGCTTCCTAGCGGGTGGGTCTGAAGCTTTCTTT
size: NA; V: TRBV4-1; J: TRBJ2-7; D: TRBD2; CDR3: CASSQDPTSRNEQYF; DNA: TGCGCCAGCAGCCAAGATCCGACTAGCAGGAACGAGCAGTACTTC
size: NA; V: TRBV19; J: TRBJ1-4; D: TRBD1; CDR3: CASSTGTATNEKLFF; DNA: TGTGCCAGTAGTACCGGGACAGCCACTAATGAAAAACTGTTTTTT
size: NA; V: TRBV13; J: TRBJ1-4; D: TRBD1; CDR3: CASSTRPQGAREKLFF; DNA: TGTGCCAGCAGCACTCGACCTCAGGGGGCGCGGGAAAAACTGTTTTTT
size: NA; V: TRBV7-8; J: TRBJ2-7; D: NA; CDR3: CASSPLDTDEQYF; DNA: TGTGCCAGCAGCCCACTGGACACGGACGAGCAGTACTTC
size: NA; V: TRBV7-9; J: TRBJ1-4; D: TRBD1; CDR3: CASSSKTGGGLLGKLFF; DNA: TGTGCCAGCAGCTCGAAGACAGGGGGAGGCTTATTAGGAAAACTGTTTTTT
size: NA; V: TRBV19; J: TRBJ1-5; D: NA; CDR3: CASSIAPSVNQPQHF; DNA: TGTGCCAGTAGTATTGCACCTTCGGTGAATCAGCCCCAGCATTTT
size: NA; V: TRBV13; J: TRBJ1-1; D: TRBD1; CDR3: CASSFRQGKDTEAFF; DNA: TGTGCCAGCAGCTTTAGACAGGGTAAAGACACTGAAGCTTTCTTT
size: NA; V: TRBV28; J: TRBJ2-7; D: TRBD1; CDR3: CASSSSGTGREPRPYEQYF; DNA: TGTGCCAGCAGTTCCTCTGGGACAGGAAGAGAACCGAGGCCCTACGAGCAGTACTTC
size: NA; V: TRBV12-2; J: TRBJ2-3; D: NA; CDR3: CASRTGAVLGQGPDTQYF; DNA: TGTGCAAGTCGCACCGGGGCCGTTTTGGGACAGGGGCCAGATACGCAGTATTTT
size: NA; V: TRBV29-1; J: TRBJ2-3; D: NA; CDR3: CSVEGIGESEDTQYF; DNA: TGCAGCGTTGAAGGGATAGGAGAGTCCGAAGATACGCAGTATTTT
size: once; V: TRBV7-9; J: TRBJ2-7; D: TRBD2; CDR3: CASSFPSGLAVTYEQYF; DNA: TGTGCCAGCAGCTTCCCGTCGGGACTAGCGGTTACCTACGAGCAGTACTTC
size: NA; V: TRBV4-3; J: TRBJ1-2; D: TRBD1; CDR3: CASSQDPATGDGYTF; DNA: TGCGCCAGCAGCCAAGATCCCGCGACAGGGGATGGCTACACCTTC
size: once; V: TRBV28; J: TRBJ2-6; D: TRBD2; CDR3: CASSFVLAGVSGANVLTF; DNA: TGTGCCAGCAGTTTTGTTCTAGCGGGAGTTTCTGGGGCCAACGTCCTGACTTTC
size: NA; V: TRBV9; J: TRBJ2-3; D: TRBD2; CDR3: CASSAGTSGVLTDTQYF; DNA: TGTGCCAGCAGCGCTGGGACTAGCGGGGTCCTCACAGATACGCAGTATTTT
size: NA; V: TRBV19; J: TRBJ1-1; D: NA; CDR3: CASTPLRRGTEAFF; DNA: TGTGCCAGTACCCCTCTCCGGCGGGGGACTGAAGCTTTCTTT
size: NA; V: TRBV27; J: TRBJ1-5; D: NA; CDR3: CASRDRGPNQPQHF; DNA: TGTGCCAGCAGAGATAGGGGTCCCAATCAGCCCCAGCATTTT
size: NA; V: TRBV2; J: TRBJ1-1; D: NA; CDR3: CASRAKNTEAFF; DNA: TGTGCCAGCAGGGCAAAGAACACTGAAGCTTTCTTT